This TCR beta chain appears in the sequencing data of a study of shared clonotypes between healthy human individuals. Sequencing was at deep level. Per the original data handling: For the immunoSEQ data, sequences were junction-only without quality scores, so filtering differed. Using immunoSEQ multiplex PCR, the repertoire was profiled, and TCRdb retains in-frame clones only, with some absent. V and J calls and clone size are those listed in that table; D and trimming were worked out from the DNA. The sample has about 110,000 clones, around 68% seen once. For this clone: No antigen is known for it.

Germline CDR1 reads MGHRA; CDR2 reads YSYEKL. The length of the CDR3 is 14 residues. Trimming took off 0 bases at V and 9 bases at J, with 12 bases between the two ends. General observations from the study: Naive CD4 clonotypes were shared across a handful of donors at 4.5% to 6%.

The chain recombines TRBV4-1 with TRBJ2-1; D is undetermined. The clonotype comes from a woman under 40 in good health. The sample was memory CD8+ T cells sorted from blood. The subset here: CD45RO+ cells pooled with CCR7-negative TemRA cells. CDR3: CASSQDLVNGEQFF. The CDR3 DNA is TGCGCCAGCAGCCAAGATCTAGTCAACGGTGAGCAGTTCTTC.